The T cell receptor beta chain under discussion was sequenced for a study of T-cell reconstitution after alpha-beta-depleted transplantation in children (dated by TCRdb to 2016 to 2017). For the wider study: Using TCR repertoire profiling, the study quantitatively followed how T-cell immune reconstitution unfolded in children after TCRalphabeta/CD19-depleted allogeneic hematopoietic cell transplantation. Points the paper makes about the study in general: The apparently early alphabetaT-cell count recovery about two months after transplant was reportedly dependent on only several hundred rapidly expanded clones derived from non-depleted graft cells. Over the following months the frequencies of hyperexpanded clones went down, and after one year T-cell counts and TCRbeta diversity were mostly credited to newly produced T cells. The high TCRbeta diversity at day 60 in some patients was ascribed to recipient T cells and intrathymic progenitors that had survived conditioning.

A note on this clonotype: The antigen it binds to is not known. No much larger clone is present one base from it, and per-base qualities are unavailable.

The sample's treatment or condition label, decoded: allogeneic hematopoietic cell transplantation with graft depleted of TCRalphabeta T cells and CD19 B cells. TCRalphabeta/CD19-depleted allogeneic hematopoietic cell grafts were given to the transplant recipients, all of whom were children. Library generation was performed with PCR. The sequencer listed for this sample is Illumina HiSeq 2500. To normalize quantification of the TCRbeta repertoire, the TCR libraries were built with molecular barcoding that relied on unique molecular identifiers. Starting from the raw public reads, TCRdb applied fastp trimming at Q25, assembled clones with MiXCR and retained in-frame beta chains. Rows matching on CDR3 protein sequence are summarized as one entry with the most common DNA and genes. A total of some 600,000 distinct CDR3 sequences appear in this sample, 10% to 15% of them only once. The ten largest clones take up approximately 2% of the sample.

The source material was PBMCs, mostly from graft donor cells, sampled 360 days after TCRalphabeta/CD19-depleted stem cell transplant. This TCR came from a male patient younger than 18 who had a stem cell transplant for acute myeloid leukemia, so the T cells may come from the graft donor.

CDR3 sequence: CSAIDRLYEQYF. The nucleotides are TGCAGTGCTATTGACAGACTCTACGAGCAGTACTTC. The chain is made from TRBV20-1 and TRBJ2-7; possibly the D gene is TRBD1, per 5 matching bases. The germline V gene (reference sequence) yields DFQATT for CDR1 and SNEGSKA for CDR2. The CDR3 covers 12 residues, taking in both the cysteine and the phenylalanine. Just the 36-base CDR3 DNA is kept, in frame starting at base 1. V drops 4 bases and J drops 3 bases, leaving 10 bases in between.